The rows below give T cell receptor beta chains drawn from one sample of a study of T cell responses to AZD1222 COVID-19 vaccine. Measured with immunoSEQ multiplex PCR; TCRdb has only the in-frame clones, and not every one. The sample has thousands of clones, approximately 88% seen once. The specimen was peripheral blood, collected 28 days after the second AZD1222 dose. The receptors were gathered from an adult who received the AZD1222 COVID-19 vaccine. The CDR3 runs from the conserved cysteine through the conserved F or W. A D gene is named only where the DNA matches it firmly. Clone size is shown for a subset of rows, as once, few, many or a class of expanded clone.

16	TRBV11-2	TRBJ2-2	TRBD2	.	CASSLDPSGSDGELFF	TGTGCCAGCAGCTTAGATCCGAGCGGGAGCGACGGGGAGCTGTTTTTT
17	TRBV5-1	TRBJ1-5	TRBD1	.	CARNQGEVVSSNQPQHF	TGCGCCAGAAATCAGGGGGAGGTTGTTAGCAGCAATCAGCCCCAGCATTTT
14	TRBV3-1/TRBV3-2	TRBJ2-1	TRBD2	once	CASSLTSGSDEQFF	TGTGCCAGCAGCCTGACTAGCGGGAGTGATGAGCAGTTCTTC
15	TRBV7-2	TRBJ2-1	.	once	CASSGGFSSYNEQFF	TGTGCCAGCAGCGGGGGGTTTAGCTCCTACAATGAGCAGTTCTTC
14	TRBV5-1	TRBJ1-2	TRBD1	.	CASSLGDRASGYTF	TGCGCCAGCAGCTTGGGGGACAGGGCGAGCGGCTACACCTTC
13	TRBV4-1	TRBJ1-2	.	medium-sized	CASSYEPNYGYTF	TGCGCCAGCAGCTATGAACCTAACTATGGCTACACCTTC
13	TRBV9	TRBJ2-2	.	.	CASSVATWGELFF	TGTGCCAGCAGCGTAGCTACTTGGGGGGAGCTGTTTTTT
17	TRBV5-1	TRBJ2-3	TRBD2	once	CASSLRGGAGRTDTQYF	TGCGCCAGCAGCTTGAGGGGAGGGGCAGGGAGGACAGATACGCAGTATTTT
15	TRBV5-1	TRBJ2-2	.	few	CASSPRTANTGELFF	TGCGCCAGCAGCCCAAGGACAGCCAACACCGGGGAGCTGTTTTTT
13	TRBV18	TRBJ1-1	.	.	CASSPLSLKEAFF	TGTGCCAGCTCACCTCTGTCATTGAAGGAGGCTTTCTTT
14	TRBV10-3	TRBJ1-1	TRBD1	few	CAISEGGQWTEAFF	TGTGCCATCAGTGAAGGGGGACAGTGGACTGAAGCTTTCTTT
15	TRBV5-1	TRBJ2-3	.	few	CASSEASLSTDTQYF	TGCGCCAGCAGCGAAGCCAGTCTTAGCACAGATACGCAGTATTTT
18	TRBV4-1	TRBJ1-4	TRBD1	.	CASSQEYPGTATNEKLFF	TGCGCCAGCAGCCAAGAATACCCTGGGACAGCAACTAATGAAAAACTGTTTTTT
15	TRBV6-5	TRBJ1-5	TRBD1	.	CASRRTGDKWQPQHF	TGTGCCAGCAGGAGGACAGGGGATAAATGGCAGCCCCAGCATTTT
14	TRBV7-8	TRBJ2-3	.	.	CASSPGPGGDTQYF	TGTGCCAGCAGCCCCGGGCCCGGCGGAGATACGCAGTATTTT
13	TRBV7-2	TRBJ2-1	.	.	CASSYGRVREQFF	TGTGCCAGCAGCTACGGCAGGGTTCGTGAGCAGTTCTTC
15	TRBV9	TRBJ2-5	TRBD1	.	CASSLGTGGSETQYF	TGTGCCAGCAGCCTGGGGACAGGGGGCTCGGAGACCCAGTACTTC
12	TRBV6-4	TRBJ2-3	.	.	CASSDLDDTQYF	TGTGCCAGCAGTGACCTTGACGATACGCAGTATTTT
16	TRBV5-4	TRBJ2-2	TRBD2	.	CASSAYSGANTGELFF	TGTGCCAGCAGCGCCTATAGCGGGGCGAACACCGGGGAGCTGTTTTTT
16	TRBV4-2	TRBJ1-4	TRBD1	once	CASSLSRQGPNEKLFF	TGTGCCAGCAGCCTGTCAAGACAGGGCCCAAATGAAAAACTGTTTTTT
11	TRBV30	TRBJ1-1	.	.	CAWSRLTEAFF	TGTGCCTGGAGTCGCCTCACTGAAGCTTTCTTT
14	TRBV2	TRBJ1-4	.	.	CASRTGKTNEKLFF	TGTGCCAGCAGAACAGGAAAAACTAATGAAAAACTGTTTTTT
15	TRBV5-5	TRBJ2-7	.	few	CASSSDGSRGYEQYF	TGTGCCAGCAGTTCGGACGGATCTCGTGGCTACGAGCAGTACTTC
12	TRBV5-8	TRBJ2-1	TRBD1	.	CASSFDREGQFF	TGTGCCAGCAGCTTTGACAGGGAAGGGCAGTTCTTC
16	TRBV7-2	TRBJ2-7	TRBD1	.	CASSHRTGVAPYEQYF	TGTGCCAGCAGCCATCGGACAGGGGTGGCACCTTACGAGCAGTACTTC
13	TRBV2	TRBJ1-2	.	.	CASSAATNYGYTF	TGTGCCAGCAGTGCCGCCACTAACTATGGCTACACCTTC
16	TRBV5-1	TRBJ2-3	.	.	CASSLAPGTVTDTQYF	TGCGCCAGCAGCTTGGCCCCCGGGACGGTCACAGATACGCAGTATTTT
14	TRBV7-9	TRBJ2-1	.	.	CASSLRDGYNEQFF	TGTGCCAGCAGCTTAAGGGACGGTTACAATGAGCAGTTCTTC
16	TRBV19	TRBJ1-2	.	.	CASSMRSGATNYGYTF	TGTGCCAGTAGTATGAGGTCAGGGGCCACGAACTATGGCTACACCTTC
15	TRBV7-8	TRBJ2-7	TRBD1	.	CASSLGVRGPYEQYF	TGTGCCAGCAGCTTAGGGGTCAGGGGGCCCTACGAGCAGTACTTC
11	TRBV11-2	TRBJ2-3	.	.	CASSPLDTQYF	TGTGCCAGCAGCCCCCTAGATACGCAGTATTTT